This is a list of T cell receptor beta chains from one sample in a study of blood T cell repertoires in COVID-19. Produced via immunoSEQ multiplex PCR; TCRdb's table is partial and in-frame only. The data contain about 260,000 clones, 85% to 90% of them seen just once; the ten biggest clones take up 4.1%. Sequencing used PBMCs or T cells enriched from blood (not recorded which). All receptors derive from a woman in her 30s with acute COVID-19. The CDR3 runs from the conserved cysteine through the conserved F or W. Each record gives: V gene, D gene, J gene, clone size, CDR3 protein. D genes are given only for firm matches. The size of a clone is reported for some rows only, either as once, few or many, or as a class for expanded clones.

V: TRBV25-1
D: .
J: TRBJ2-5
size: few
CDR3: CASSENRNQETQYF

V: TRBV5-1
D: TRBD2
J: TRBJ2-6
size: .
CDR3: CASSFTREAGANVLTF

V: TRBV6-5
D: .
J: TRBJ2-7
size: .
CDR3: CASSFQVSYEQYF

V: TRBV9
D: TRBD1
J: TRBJ2-7
size: .
CDR3: CASSVGDRATYEQYF

V: TRBV4-1
D: .
J: TRBJ2-7
size: .
CDR3: CASSRPMGGEQYF

V: TRBV7-6
D: TRBD2
J: TRBJ2-7
size: once
CDR3: CASSLPGTSGTTVQYF

V: TRBV7-9
D: .
J: TRBJ1-1
size: .
CDR3: CASSLSISPTEAFF

V: TRBV3-1/TRBV3-2
D: .
J: TRBJ2-7
size: .
CDR3: CASSPTGSSYEQYF

V: TRBV10-3
D: TRBD2
J: TRBJ2-1
size: .
CDR3: CAISGREAGEVSNEQFF

V: TRBV9
D: TRBD2
J: TRBJ2-1
size: .
CDR3: CASSSGLAGALFYNEQFF

V: TRBV28
D: .
J: TRBJ2-7
size: .
CDR3: CASSFPGSWYEQYF

V: TRBV6-4
D: TRBD1
J: TRBJ2-1
size: .
CDR3: CASSNGQENNEQFF

V: TRBV24-1
D: .
J: TRBJ2-3
size: .
CDR3: CATSGRPGTPSTDTQYF

V: TRBV3-1/TRBV3-2
D: .
J: TRBJ1-5
size: .
CDR3: CASSQDRGQPQHF

V: TRBV5-1
D: .
J: TRBJ2-1
size: few
CDR3: CASSLVADGYNEQFF

V: TRBV3-1/TRBV3-2
D: TRBD2
J: TRBJ2-7
size: few
CDR3: CASSQGLAGPYEQYF

V: TRBV10-2
D: TRBD1
J: TRBJ2-7
size: .
CDR3: CASSGGQGAREQYF

V: TRBV28
D: TRBD1
J: TRBJ1-5
size: .
CDR3: CASSTQGAPNQPQHF

V: TRBV28
D: .
J: TRBJ2-1
size: .
CDR3: CASSVQGTRVHEQFF

V: TRBV27
D: TRBD1
J: TRBJ1-5
size: .
CDR3: CASSLYPTGQGVGYGNQPQHF

V: TRBV30
D: .
J: TRBJ2-7
size: .
CDR3: CAWTPGISIDEQYF

V: TRBV25-1
D: .
J: TRBJ2-1
size: .
CDR3: CASSSRPGNEQFF

V: TRBV5-1
D: TRBD1
J: TRBJ2-7
size: .
CDR3: CASSFRTGALEQYF

V: TRBV6-5
D: .
J: TRBJ2-7
size: .
CDR3: CASTPVGGPYEQYF

V: TRBV30
D: TRBD2
J: TRBJ2-5
size: .
CDR3: CAWSPASGGQETQYF

V: TRBV4-1
D: .
J: TRBJ1-6
size: .
CDR3: CASSQDLASDSPLHF

V: TRBV6-2/TRBV6-3
D: TRBD1
J: TRBJ2-7
size: .
CDR3: CASSYGTGLYEQYF

V: TRBV10-3
D: .
J: TRBJ2-5
size: .
CDR3: CAISADRQTTGTETQYF

V: TRBV30
D: .
J: TRBJ1-2
size: .
CDR3: CAWSESRAYGYTF

V: TRBV28
D: .
J: TRBJ2-1
size: .
CDR3: CASSIPGVAAYNEQFF

V: TRBV10-3
D: .
J: TRBJ1-2
size: .
CDR3: CAITEVDRFYGYTF

V: TRBV7-6
D: TRBD2
J: TRBJ2-2
size: once
CDR3: CASTQIAGGPDTGELFF